This TCR beta chain stems from a study of cytomegalovirus exposure and HLA in healthy donors. It was with 60 Vbeta and 13 Jbeta primers that the PCR ran. The protocol was immunoSEQ multiplex PCR, while the TCRdb copy is restricted to in-frame clones and leaves out a portion. The table records about 150,000 clones, 60% to 80% of them present only once. Looked up from germline, CDR1 is SGHRS and CDR2 is YFSETQ. Trimming at V came to 4 bases and at J to 2 bases, leaving 12 bases not matched to a gene. This CDR3 is 18 amino acids long. The sequencing input was PBMCs. This TCR came from a man between 18 and 29 years old in good health and CMV-seropositive. The chain combines TRBV5-1 with TRBJ2-7; 13 positions match TRBD2. CDR3 region: CASSTTPGTSGIPYEQYF. In DNA, the CDR3 is TGCGCCAGCAGCACCACTCCCGGGACTAGCGGGATCCCCTACGAGCAGTACTTC.